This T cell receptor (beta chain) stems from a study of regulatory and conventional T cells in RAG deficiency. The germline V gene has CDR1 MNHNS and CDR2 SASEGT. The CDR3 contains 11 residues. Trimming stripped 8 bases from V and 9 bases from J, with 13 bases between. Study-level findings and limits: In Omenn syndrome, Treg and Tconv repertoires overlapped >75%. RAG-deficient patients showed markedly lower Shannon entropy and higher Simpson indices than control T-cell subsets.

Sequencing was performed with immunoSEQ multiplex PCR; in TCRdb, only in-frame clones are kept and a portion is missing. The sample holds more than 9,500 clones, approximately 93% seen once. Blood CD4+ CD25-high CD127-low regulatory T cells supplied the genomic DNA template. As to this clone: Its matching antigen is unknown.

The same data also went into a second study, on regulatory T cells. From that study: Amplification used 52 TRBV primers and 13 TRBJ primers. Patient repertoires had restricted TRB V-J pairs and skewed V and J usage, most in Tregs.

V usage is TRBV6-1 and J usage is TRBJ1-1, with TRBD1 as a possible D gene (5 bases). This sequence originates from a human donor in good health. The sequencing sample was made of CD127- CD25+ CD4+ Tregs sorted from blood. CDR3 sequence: CASGNGGKAFF. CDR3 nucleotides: TGTGCCAGCGGGAACGGGGGGAAAGCTTTCTTT.